A selection of T cell receptor beta chains follows, all from one sample in a study of shared clonotypes between healthy human individuals. Assay: immunoSEQ multiplex PCR; the TCRdb copy retains only in-frame clones and omits some. The sample shows approximately 2,000,000 clones, approximately 90% of them seen only once. Sequencing was carried out using naive CD4+ T cells from PBMCs. These receptors originate from a man aged 18 to 29 in good health. Some clones in this sample may be carry-over from other donors' samples. Each CDR3 is given without its conserved first and last residue. A D gene is named only where the DNA matches it firmly.

d_gene	v_gene	j_gene	CDR3aa
NA	TRBV30	TRBJ1-6	AWSVAGLSYNSPLH
TRBD2	TRBV2	TRBJ2-7	ASRRLAGSEQY
NA	TRBV6-1	TRBJ2-2	ASSDRRSGELF
NA	TRBV28	TRBJ2-7	ASSPGRHEQY
TRBD2	TRBV28	TRBJ2-2	ASSWTSGRAAGELF
NA	TRBV5-8	TRBJ2-2	ASSAGRAFIVTGELF
NA	TRBV5-4	TRBJ1-1	ASSLDGARRTEAF
TRBD2	TRBV4-2	TRBJ2-5	ASSRTGTSGSLETQY
TRBD1	TRBV19	TRBJ1-1	ASSKHRDRVAEAF
TRBD2	TRBV5-1	TRBJ2-3	ASSLVLADTDTQY
NA	TRBV28	TRBJ1-5	ASSADPGLNQPQH
TRBD2	TRBV7-3	TRBJ2-5	ASKQGRALAGWETQY
NA	TRBV4-1	TRBJ1-1	ASSQDTGQTGEAF
TRBD2	TRBV9	TRBJ2-5	ASSPQFGGGTQY
TRBD1	TRBV4-2	TRBJ1-5	ASSERQGNQPQH
NA	TRBV2	TRBJ1-3	ASSVQISGNTIY
NA	TRBV4-2	TRBJ1-1	ASSPRQENTEAF
NA	TRBV5-4	TRBJ2-5	ASSLVGDLAETQY
NA	TRBV30	TRBJ1-5	AWSVLSGQPQH
TRBD2	TRBV14	TRBJ2-1	ASSRSGRAWGNEQF